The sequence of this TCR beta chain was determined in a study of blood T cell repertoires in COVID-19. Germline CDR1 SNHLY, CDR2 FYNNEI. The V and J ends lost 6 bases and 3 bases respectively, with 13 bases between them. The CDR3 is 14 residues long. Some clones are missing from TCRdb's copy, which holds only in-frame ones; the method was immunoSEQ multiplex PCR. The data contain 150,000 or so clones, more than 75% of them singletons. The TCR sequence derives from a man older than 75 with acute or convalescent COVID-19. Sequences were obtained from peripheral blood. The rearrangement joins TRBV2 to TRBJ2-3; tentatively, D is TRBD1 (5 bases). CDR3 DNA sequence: TGTGCCAGCAGGGGCAGGGTAGAGACAGATACGCAGTATTTT. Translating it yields CASRGRVETDTQYF.